Listed below are T cell receptor beta chains from one sample, sequenced in a study of OX40 agonist ivuxolimab in advanced cancers. Repertoires were generated with immunoSEQ multiplex PCR, while TCRdb's copy carries only in-frame clones and drops some. The sample lists tens of thousands of clones, more than 85% occurring once. Source: CD4+ or CD8+ T cells sorted from blood, taken in a trial of the OX40 agonist ivuxolimab. These receptors were obtained from an adult with an advanced solid tumor such as melanoma, head and neck, liver or kidney cancer. Both conserved end residues are part of each CDR3. The D gene is left open where the match is weak. A clone size is listed for some rows: how often the clone was seen (once, few, many), or a class if it is expanded.

len	v_gene	d_gene	j_gene	abundance	CDR3aa	CDR3nt
12	TRBV2	-	TRBJ2-7	once	CATLGGPYEQYF	TGTGCCACCCTGGGGGGGCCCTACGAGCAGTACTTC
15	TRBV5-1	TRBD2	TRBJ2-7	-	CASSGGDPSLIEQYF	TGCGCCAGCAGCGGGGGGGACCCCTCGCTGATTGAGCAGTACTTC
13	TRBV7-9	-	TRBJ2-1	-	CASRSDHYNEQFF	TGTGCCAGCAGATCGGACCACTACAATGAGCAGTTCTTC
14	TRBV13	-	TRBJ1-1	-	CASSLGGQNTEAFF	TGTGCCAGCAGCTTGGGGGGACAGAACACTGAAGCTTTCTTT
20	TRBV27	TRBD1	TRBJ2-2	-	CASSVSGTGETFANTGELFF	TGTGCCAGCAGTGTTTCCGGGACAGGGGAAACGTTCGCGAACACCGGGGAGCTGTTTTTT
11	TRBV7-9	-	TRBJ2-7	-	CASGGLDEQYF	TGTGCCAGCGGGGGTCTGGACGAGCAGTACTTC
14	TRBV9	-	TRBJ2-7	-	CASSVEAGLYEQYF	TGTGCCAGCAGCGTAGAAGCGGGCCTATACGAGCAGTACTTC
14	TRBV27	TRBD1	TRBJ2-7	-	CASSGAGGMYEQYF	TGTGCCAGCAGTGGGGCAGGGGGCATGTACGAGCAGTACTTC
13	TRBV5-4	-	TRBJ2-2	-	CASSLNAAGELFF	TGTGCCAGCAGCTTAAACGCGGCCGGGGAGCTGTTTTTT
13	TRBV5-5	TRBD2	TRBJ2-1	-	CAAGTSGFNEQFF	TGTGCCGCCGGGACTAGCGGGTTCAATGAGCAGTTCTTC
14	TRBV11-2	TRBD1	TRBJ2-7	once	CASSLGQGPYEQYF	TGTGCCAGCAGCTTAGGACAGGGACCCTACGAGCAGTACTTC
13	TRBV7-9	-	TRBJ2-5	-	CASSLVVQETQYF	TGTGCCAGCAGCTTAGTGGTCCAAGAGACCCAGTACTTC
14	TRBV9	-	TRBJ1-1	once	CASSVVGANTEAFF	TGTGCCAGCAGCGTAGTTGGGGCGAACACTGAAGCTTTCTTT
14	TRBV5-1	-	TRBJ2-7	-	CASSSALTIYEQYF	TGCGCCAGCAGCTCCGCCTTGACGATCTACGAGCAGTACTTC
12	TRBV2	-	TRBJ2-1	-	CASCDLSHEQFF	TGTGCCAGCTGCGACCTCAGCCATGAGCAGTTCTTC
12	TRBV29-1	-	TRBJ2-7	-	CSVGGGTYEQYF	TGCAGCGTTGGCGGCGGGACCTACGAGCAGTACTTC
14	TRBV5-4	TRBD1	TRBJ1-2	-	CASSPDEGASGYTF	TGTGCCAGCAGCCCGGATGAGGGGGCGAGTGGCTACACCTTC
15	TRBV18	-	TRBJ2-2	-	CASPMNGENTGELFF	TGTGCCAGCCCTATGAACGGGGAGAACACCGGGGAGCTGTTTTTT
16	TRBV4-1	TRBD2	TRBJ2-1	-	CASSHLAGSSYNEQFF	TGCGCCAGCAGCCATCTAGCGGGGAGCTCCTACAATGAGCAGTTCTTC
16	TRBV7-2	-	TRBJ1-4	-	CASSETLAGSNEKLFF	TGTGCCAGCAGCGAAACCTTGGCAGGGAGTAATGAAAAACTGTTTTTT
17	TRBV7-3	TRBD2	TRBJ2-1	-	CASSLNALAGGRNEQFF	TGTGCCAGCAGCTTAAATGCCTTGGCGGGAGGGCGCAATGAGCAGTTCTTC
16	TRBV7-9	TRBD2	TRBJ2-1	-	CASSPSTPSGGNEQFF	TGTGCCAGCAGCCCCTCCACCCCTAGCGGGGGCAATGAGCAGTTCTTC
13	TRBV5-1	TRBD1	TRBJ2-7	-	CASRGQGPYEQYF	TGCGCCAGCCGGGGACAGGGCCCATACGAGCAGTACTTC
17	TRBV5-8	-	TRBJ2-1	-	CASSLAVRSGRYNEQFF	TGTGCCAGCAGCTTGGCCGTCAGGAGCGGTCGGTACAATGAGCAGTTCTTC
13	TRBV19	-	TRBJ2-5	-	CASSEDSQETQYF	TGTGCCAGTAGCGAAGACAGCCAAGAGACCCAGTACTTC
14	TRBV7-9	-	TRBJ2-7	-	CASSFPTDTYEQYF	TGTGCCAGCAGCTTCCCGACAGATACCTACGAGCAGTACTTC
14	TRBV7-9	TRBD1	TRBJ1-5	few	CASSRGQGGQPQHF	TGTGCCAGCAGTCGGGGACAGGGCGGTCAGCCCCAGCATTTT
15	TRBV5-1	-	TRBJ2-7	-	CASSEGVGVAYEQYF	TGCGCCAGCAGCGAAGGGGTCGGGGTTGCCTACGAGCAGTACTTC
18	TRBV14	-	TRBJ1-2	-	CASSQEGAHTPSNYGYTF	TGTGCCAGCAGCCAAGAGGGGGCCCACACTCCTTCTAACTATGGCTACACCTTC
17	TRBV4-1	TRBD1	TRBJ2-3	-	CASSQAIGRGRGDTQYF	TGCGCCAGCAGCCAAGCAATCGGCAGGGGGCGCGGAGATACGCAGTATTTT
13	TRBV19	-	TRBJ2-7	-	CASSMSLDYEQYF	TGTGCCAGTAGTATGAGTTTGGACTACGAGCAGTACTTC
13	TRBV13	-	TRBJ2-3	once	CASSYSQGDTQYF	TGTGCCAGCAGCTACAGCCAGGGAGATACGCAGTATTTT
13	TRBV10-2	TRBD1	TRBJ2-7	few	CASSVQGAYEQYF	TGCGCCAGCAGTGTGCAGGGGGCCTACGAGCAGTACTTC
13	TRBV9	TRBD1	TRBJ1-1	-	CASSQGGYTEAFF	TGTGCCAGCAGCCAGGGGGGATACACTGAAGCTTTCTTT
12	TRBV7-9	-	TRBJ2-7	-	CASSSGTYEQYF	TGTGCCAGCAGCTCCGGGACCTACGAGCAGTACTTC
15	TRBV29-1	-	TRBJ2-3	-	CSVQLGQGSGGTQYF	TGCAGCGTTCAACTTGGACAGGGGAGCGGGGGTACGCAGTATTTT
15	TRBV5-4	TRBD1	TRBJ2-1	-	CASSSVTGQYNEQFF	TGTGCCAGCAGCTCGGTAACGGGACAGTACAATGAGCAGTTCTTC
14	TRBV19	-	TRBJ2-1	-	CASSIYGGTYEQFF	TGTGCCAGTAGTATTTATGGGGGGACCTATGAGCAGTTCTTC
14	TRBV27	-	TRBJ2-7	few	CASSRAADLYEQYF	TGTGCCAGCAGTCGTGCCGCTGACCTCTACGAGCAGTACTTC
15	TRBV27	-	TRBJ2-7	-	CASSLSGLGAYEQYF	TGTGCCAGCAGTTTATCAGGGCTGGGTGCTTACGAGCAGTACTTC
15	TRBV30	-	TRBJ2-7	-	CAWTPETGGVYEQYF	TGTGCCTGGACCCCGGAGACTGGCGGAGTCTACGAGCAGTACTTC
15	TRBV27	-	TRBJ2-2	-	CASSTGLRNTGELFF	TGTGCCAGTAGCACGGGACTCAGGAACACCGGGGAGCTGTTTTTT
15	TRBV6-1	-	TRBJ1-3	-	CASSEGQNAGNTIYF	TGTGCCAGCAGTGAAGGGCAGAATGCTGGAAACACCATATATTTT
15	TRBV2	TRBD1	TRBJ1-3	-	CASREDRTSGNTIYF	TGTGCCAGCAGAGAGGACAGGACCTCTGGAAACACCATATATTTT
16	TRBV6-6	-	TRBJ2-1	few	CASSYSPGQTDNEQFF	TGTGCCAGCAGTTACTCCCCCGGACAAACCGACAATGAGCAGTTCTTC